This paragraph covers one TCR beta chain sequence. This clonotype was counted between two and nine times. It has no known antigen specificity. Within one base of it there is no much larger clone, and no base qualities were kept. This was a case-control study nested in a cohort of healthcare workers in London, UK, who had nasopharyngeal swab PCR tests and blood samples taken every week. Healthcare workers were enrolled in the week of the UK lockdown, from 23 to 31 March 2020, and were followed every week for up to roughly 15 weeks. The library was prepared using 5' RACE. Reads for this sample came from a NextSeq 500. To correct for sequencing error and PCR bias, the TCR library protocol tagged individual cDNA molecules with unique molecular identifiers. Both TCR alpha and beta chains were sequenced, and tight co-correlation was observed between alpha and beta sequence abundances in each sample. In the authors' own workflow: Decombinator V4 was used to annotate TCR sequences for V gene, J gene and CDR3. TCRs were defined as expanded if a significant change between any two time points was detected under a Poisson model with p below 0.0001. TCR abundances were normalised to the total number of TCRs sequenced per sample and were expressed as counts per million. TRAV1-2 paired with TRAJ12, TRAJ20 or TRAJ33 defined MAIT TCRs, while TRAV10 paired with TRAJ18 defined iNKT TCRs. A search of VDJdb, accessed on 1 November 2021, was run for TCRs annotated to CMV, EBV and SARS-CoV-2, with TCRs annotated for multiple antigens excluded. TCRdb applied fastp at Q25 and MiXCR to the public reads, then kept only in-frame beta chains. CDR3 protein duplicates are merged, each entry listing the most common genes and DNA. The V and J calls and clone size come from TCRdb's table, not from the authors' own analysis. Across this sample there are 56,000 or so distinct CDR3 sequences, with roughly 8.2% seen only once. Clones ranked in the top ten supply approximately 4.4% of the sample.

This specimen belongs to a study of early T cells in non-severe SARS-CoV-2 infection (dated by TCRdb to the early 2020s). A note on the overall study: Bulk RNA from unsorted whole blood was used for TCR sequencing, so alpha and beta chains could not be paired. Findings and caveats that apply to the study as a whole: VDJdb matching was skewed toward anti-spike CD8 responses, so virus-specific expansions were likely underestimated and private and CD4 specificities were missed.

In the germline V gene (reference sequence), CDR1 corresponds to SGHNT and CDR2 to YYREEE. The trim is 0 bases for V and 1 base for J, with a gap of 3 bases between the germline ends. There are 13 amino acids in the CDR3, from cysteine to phenylalanine inclusive. Only the CDR3 portion is preserved as DNA: 39 bases, with reading frame beginning at the first base. Recombination linked TRBV5-4 to TRBJ2-3, with the D gene too uncertain to name. This sequence originates from an adult who was a healthcare worker with PCR-confirmed SARS-CoV-2 infection or an uninfected control (not recorded which). The material sequenced was whole blood. Read as DNA, the sequence is TGTGCCAGCAGCTTGGTACGCACAGATACGCAGTATTTT. Translated, it reads CASSLVRTDTQYF. Outside the CDR3, residues come from the reference TRBV5-4 and TRBJ2-3 proteins, so the full variable domain is: ETGVTQSPTHLIKTRGQQVTLRCSSQSGHNTVSWYQQALGQGPQFIFQYYREEENGRGNFPPRFSGLQFPNYSSELNVNALELDDSALYLCASSLVRTDTQYFGPGTRLTVL.